A selection of T cell receptor beta chains follows, all from one sample in a study of Ad26.COV2.S vaccination and SARS-CoV-2 variants. Produced via immunoSEQ multiplex PCR; TCRdb's table is partial and in-frame only. There are some 250,000 clones in the sample; roughly 90% occur only once, and roughly 10% lies in the top ten. The sample was peripheral blood, taken in a trial of Ad26.COV2.S vaccine versus placebo. The receptors shown here come from a person between 18 and 60 years old who received the Ad26.COV2.S COVID-19 vaccine or a placebo. CDR3s include the opening cysteine and the closing phenylalanine or tryptophan. A D gene is named only where the DNA matches it firmly. Part of the rows lack a size; the others show once, few, many or a class for expanded clones.

.	TRBV29-1	TRBJ2-2	.	CSVESGYTGELFF	TGCAGCGTTGAATCGGGATACACCGGGGAGCTGTTTTTT
.	TRBV4-3	TRBJ2-2	.	CASSPNASPGLLTGELFF	TGCGCCAGCAGCCCCAACGCCTCACCGGGGTTGTTGACCGGGGAGCTGTTTTTT
.	TRBV7-9	TRBJ1-1	.	CASSLTQIAGHPNTEAFF	TGTGCCAGCAGCTTAACTCAAATCGCGGGACATCCGAACACTGAAGCTTTCTTT
.	TRBV6-1	TRBJ2-7	TRBD1	CASSERSGGAGGSYEQYF	TGTGCCAGCAGTGAAAGGAGCGGTGGGGCAGGGGGCTCCTACGAGCAGTACTTC
.	TRBV29-1	TRBJ2-4	.	CSVEDDFIAKNIQYF	TGCAGCGTTGAAGATGACTTTATAGCCAAAAACATTCAGTACTTC
.	TRBV7-9	TRBJ2-7	TRBD1	CASSRTGDEQYF	TGTGCCAGCAGCCGTACAGGGGACGAGCAGTACTTC
.	TRBV7-7	TRBJ2-5	.	CASSLGPGETQYF	TGTGCTAGCAGCTTAGGCCCGGGAGAGACCCAGTACTTC
.	TRBV30	TRBJ1-3	.	CAWSVSGNTIYF	TGTGCCTGGAGTGTATCTGGAAACACCATATATTTT
.	TRBV4-3	TRBJ2-5	TRBD1	CASSQDVVQGARETQYF	TGCGCCAGCAGCCAAGATGTCGTACAGGGGGCAAGAGAGACCCAGTACTTC
.	TRBV10-3	TRBJ2-2	.	CAISERIANTGELFF	TGTGCCATCAGTGAGAGGATCGCGAACACCGGGGAGCTGTTTTTT
.	TRBV19	TRBJ2-7	.	CASSLDVNSYEQYF	TGTGCCAGTAGTCTGGACGTAAACTCCTACGAGCAGTACTTC
.	TRBV7-2	TRBJ2-3	TRBD2	CASSFSGAGVGRSTDTQYF	TGTGCCAGCAGCTTTTCCGGTGCGGGAGTAGGTAGGAGCACAGATACGCAGTATTTT
.	TRBV18	TRBJ2-1	TRBD1	CASSQWTGTGEQFF	TGTGCCAGCTCACAGTGGACAGGGACCGGTGAGCAGTTCTTC
few	TRBV15	TRBJ1-1	.	CATSARMNTEAFF	TGTGCCACCAGCGCCAGGATGAACACTGAAGCTTTCTTT